This T cell receptor beta chain was observed in a study of shared clonotypes between healthy human individuals. Points from the study as a whole: Shared clonotypes across all four donors exceeded non-shared ones in generation probability.

Within Nashville, Tennessee resided all donors, each a Caucasian adult. A word on this clone: Its specificity is unknown.

There are 13 residues in the CDR3. CDR1 and CDR2 from the germline V gene are SGHDT and YYEEEE. V was pared by 1 base and J by 7 bases, with 11 bases between. This was a deep-level run. An even split of each subset's genomic DNA across several immunoSEQ plates was performed. Clones were sequenced by immunoSEQ multiplex PCR, and TCRdb holds only the in-frame ones, with some missing. The sample has about 1.1 million clones; around three quarters are singletons. The clonotype comes from a man aged 18 to 29 in good health. Some clones in this sample may be carry-over from other donors' samples. The chain carries TRBV5-6 and TRBJ1-2; no reliable D call. Sequenced material: memory CD4+ T cells from PBMCs. Indicated subset: CD45RA-negative fraction. CDR3 bases: TGTGCCAGCAGCTTGTGGGGATTTGGTGGCTACACCTTC. Translated: CASSLWGFGGYTF. Looking up the rest from reference TRBV5-6 and TRBJ1-2 gives the full variable domain: DAGVTQSPTHLIKTRGQQVTLRCSPKSGHDTVSWYQQALGQGPQFIFQYYEEEERQRGNFPDRFSGHQFPNYSSELNVNALLLGDSALYLCASSLWGFGGYTFGSGTRLTVV.